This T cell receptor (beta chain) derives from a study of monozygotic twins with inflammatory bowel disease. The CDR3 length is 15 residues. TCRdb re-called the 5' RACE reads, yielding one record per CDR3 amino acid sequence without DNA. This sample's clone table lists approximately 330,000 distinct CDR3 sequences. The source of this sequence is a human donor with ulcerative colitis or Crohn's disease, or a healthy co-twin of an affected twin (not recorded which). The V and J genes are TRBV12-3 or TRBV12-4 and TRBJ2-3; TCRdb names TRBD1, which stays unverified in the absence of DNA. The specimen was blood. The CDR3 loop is CASSLARRGTDTQYF.